This T cell receptor (beta chain) was retrieved from a study of post-analysis software for immune sequencing data. Points on this clonotype: Its antigen remains unknown.

The V gene's germline CDR1 is SQVTM and CDR2 ANQGSEA. This CDR3 spans 12 amino acids. Trimming took 7 bases from V and 0 from J, leaving 9 bases between them. General study findings and limits: Under F measure analysis, samples from one preparation batch co-clustered strongly. A significant reduction in normalized Chao1 diversity was observed in multiple sclerosis patients versus controls. There were about five TRBV segments more frequent in patients than controls, and TRBV5-6, TRBV5-1 and TRBV20-1 were among them.

Presence of unique molecular identifiers characterized the TCR beta cDNA libraries. Roughly 0.5 million cDNA molecules were obtained from roughly 0.93 to 9.6 million T cells. Using its own MiXCR run on the PCR reads, TCRdb lists one record per CDR3 protein. Of around 710,000 distinct CDR3 sequences listed, 46% were seen once; the top ten hold roughly 5%. The chain combines TRBV29-1 with TRBJ1-2; D is ambiguous. This sequence was found in a girl aged 10 to 17 with multiple sclerosis. The sample consisted of blood. The CDR3 loop reads CSGQSANYGYTF. The CDR3 DNA reads TGCAGCGGCCAGTCAGCTAACTATGGCTACACCTTC.